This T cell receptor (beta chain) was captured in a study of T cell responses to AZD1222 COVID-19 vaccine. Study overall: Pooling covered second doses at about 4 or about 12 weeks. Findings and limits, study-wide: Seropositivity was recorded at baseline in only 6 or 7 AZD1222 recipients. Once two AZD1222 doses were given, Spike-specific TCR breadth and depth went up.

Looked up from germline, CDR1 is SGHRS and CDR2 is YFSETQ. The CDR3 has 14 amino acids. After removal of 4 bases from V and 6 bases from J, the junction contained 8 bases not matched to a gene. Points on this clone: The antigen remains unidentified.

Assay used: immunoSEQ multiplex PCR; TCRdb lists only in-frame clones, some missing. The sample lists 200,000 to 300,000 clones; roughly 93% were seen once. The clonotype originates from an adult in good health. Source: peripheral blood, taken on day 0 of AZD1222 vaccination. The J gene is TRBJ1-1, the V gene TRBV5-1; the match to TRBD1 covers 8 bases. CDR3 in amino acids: CASSVGQGGSEAFF. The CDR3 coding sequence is TGCGCCAGCAGCGTAGGACAGGGAGGCTCTGAAGCTTTCTTT. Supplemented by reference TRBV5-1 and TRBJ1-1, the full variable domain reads KAGVTQTPRYLIKTRGQQVTLSCSPISGHRSVSWYQQTPGQGLQFLFEYFSETQRNKGNFPGRFSGRQFSNSRSEMNVSTLELGDSALYLCASSVGQGGSEAFFGQGTRLTVV.